This TCR beta chain was recovered during a study of cytomegalovirus exposure and HLA in healthy donors. About the study: Researchers found that more than 70% of fewer than 450 genotyped donors fell within the Caucasian-associated ancestry cluster.

General study points: V segments that were indistinguishable, TRBV6-2 and TRBV6-3 among them, were omitted from analysis. TCR beta V- and J-gene trimming, according to a later analysis, was linked to a missense DCLRE1C variant. Reported performance of the classifier showed diagnosis of cytomegalovirus status with high specificity and sensitivity.

PCR was performed using 60 Vbeta and 13 Jbeta primers. Here immunoSEQ multiplex PCR was the method, and the copy in TCRdb shows in-frame clones only, minus some. The profile covers about 120,000 clones, with under 85% appearing a single time and over 9.5% taken by the ten largest. CDR3 length: 13 residues. Trimming left V 4 bases short and J 3 bases short, with 7 bases between. Germline assignment: CDR1 SGHRS and CDR2 YFSETQ. A remark on this clone: Its specificity is unknown.

The sequence derives from a man aged 40-49 years in good health and CMV-seropositive. V and J are TRBV5-1 and TRBJ1-4; D is undetermined. The sequencing sample was made of PBMCs. The CDR3 DNA is TGCGCCAGCAGCCGCGGATCTAATGAAAAACTGTTTTTT. As protein: CASSRGSNEKLFF.